This T cell receptor (beta chain) came from a study of T-cell reconstitution after alpha-beta-depleted transplantation in children. Notes on the study in general: The origin of alpha-beta T cells about two months after transplant was reportedly several hundred expanded graft clones. The main origin of T-cell counts and diversity one year after transplant was newly produced T cells.

The junction had 5 bases not matched to a gene; V was cut back by 6 bases and J by 4 bases. The CDR3 contains 13 residues. Unique molecular identifiers were incorporated into the prepared TCRbeta library. TCRdb re-analysed the PCR reads in MiXCR, keeping a single row per CDR3 protein. The sample records 250,000 to 300,000 distinct CDR3 sequences, approximately 10% being singletons. This clonotype appeared many times. The antigen is undetermined. V gene TRBV12-3 or TRBV12-4 combines with J gene TRBJ2-5; 7 nucleotides line up with TRBD1. The starting material was peripheral blood, obtained 180 days after TCRalphabeta/CD19-depleted stem cell transplant. The clonotype comes from a male patient aged 2-10 years who had a stem cell transplant for chronic granulomatous disease, so the T cells may come from the graft donor. DNA of the CDR3: TGTGCCAGCAGGAAACAGGGGAGAGAGACCCAGTACTTC. It codes for CASRKQGRETQYF.